These 9 T cell receptor beta chains were all obtained from the same sample, sequenced in a study of blood T cell repertoires in COVID-19. Sequencing used immunoSEQ multiplex PCR; TCRdb keeps in-frame clones, though not all of them. Seen here are about 140,000 clones, 85% observed once, and the top ten hold less than 3%. Sequencing input: peripheral blood. These receptors were obtained from a man aged 50 or older with acute or convalescent COVID-19.

The V call is TRBV24-1, the J call TRBJ1-6; the D gene is possibly TRBD1 (5 bases). There are 15 residues in the CDR3. V lost 4 bases, J lost 3 bases, and 9 bases lay in between. Looked up from germline, CDR1 is KGHDR and CDR2 is SFDVKD. CDR3 amino acids: CATSEGGDYNSPLHF. The DNA of the CDR3 is TGTGCCACCAGTGAGGGGGGGGACTATAATTCACCCCTCCACTTT.

Here the CDR3 reads CSTNRVRNTEAFF. Here the CDR3 DNA reads TGCAGCACTAACAGGGTCCGGAACACTGAAGCTTTCTTT. J is TRBJ1-1 and V is TRBV29-1; the D gene is possibly TRBD1 (6 bases). From germline, CDR1 is SQVTM and CDR2 ANQGSEA. This CDR3 comprises 13 residues. V gave up 8 bases and J gave up 1 base, with 14 bases separating them.

The rearrangement uses TRBV7-3 and TRBJ2-7; 7 bases fit TRBD2. The CDR3 loop spans 13 amino acids. The V and J ends lost 6 bases and 3 bases, in that order; junction bases with no gene match: 5. Germline assignment: CDR1 SGHTA and CDR2 FQGTGA. The CDR3: CASSAGTNYEQYF. CDR3 DNA: TGTGCCAGCAGTGCCGGGACTAACTACGAGCAGTACTTC.

The chain links TRBV4-1 to TRBJ2-3; 7 bases map to TRBD2. Trimming took 5 bases from V and 0 from J; bases not matched to a gene: 8. CDR1 MGHRA and CDR2 YSYEKL come from the germline V gene. The CDR3 totals 16 residues. CDR3 in amino acids: CASSFSKGGSTDTQYF. The CDR3 bases are TGCGCCAGCAGCTTTAGTAAGGGAGGGAGCACAGATACGCAGTATTTT.

V and J are TRBV11-3 and TRBJ2-5; the match to TRBD2 covers 7 bases. The germline V gene has CDR1 SGHNT and CDR2 YENEEA. The length of the CDR3 is 15 residues. J gave up 4 bases and V 1 base, and 6 bases lay outside the gene matches. The CDR3 DNA is TGTGCCAGCAGCTTAGTGACGGGAGGTGGAGAGACCCAGTACTTC. Translated: CASSLVTGGGETQYF.

This chain uses TRBV5-1 with TRBJ1-6; a weak D match, TRBD1 (6 bases). Trimming pared 0 bases from V and 8 bases from J, leaving 9 bases between. From germline, CDR1 is SGHRS and CDR2 YFSETQ. The CDR3 is 14 residues long. The CDR3, as DNA: TGCGCCAGCAGCTTGGGGACAGTACATTCACCCCTCCACTTT. Translation: CASSLGTVHSPLHF. The complete variable domain, with remaining parts taken from reference TRBV5-1 and TRBJ1-6, reads KAGVTQTPRYLIKTRGQQVTLSCSPISGHRSVSWYQQTPGQGLQFLFEYFSETQRNKGNFPGRFSGRQFSNSRSEMNVSTLELGDSALYLCASSLGTVHSPLHFGNGTRLTVT.

In its sample, this clone was seen a few times. The chain combines TRBV20-1 with TRBJ2-3, with 7 bases matching TRBD1. CDR3 length: 14 residues. CDR1 DFQATT and CDR2 SNEGSKA come from the germline V gene (reference sequence). The J segment lost 0 bases and the V segment lost 3 bases, leaving 3 bases of the junction unmatched. The CDR3 DNA reads TGCAGTGCTAGTAAGGGGGCTAGCACAGATACGCAGTATTTT. Its translation is CSASKGASTDTQYF.

This sequence joins TRBV12-3 or TRBV12-4 and TRBJ2-1; D unresolved. This CDR3 spans 11 amino acids. V lost 4 bases and J 4 bases, leaving 2 bases between the germline ends. CDR3 amino acids: CASSSYNEQFF. In DNA form, the CDR3 reads TGTGCCAGCAGTTCTTACAATGAGCAGTTCTTC.

This chain connects TRBV2 to TRBJ1-1, with D possibly TRBD1 on 6 matching bases. The CDR3 is 14 residues long. The germline CDR1 and CDR2 sequences are SNHLY and FYNNEI. Trimming cost V 2 bases and J 2 bases, with 9 bases left between them. CDR3 coding DNA: TGTGCCAGCAGTGAATGGGGGCCCAACACTGAAGCTTTCTTT. Protein: CASSEWGPNTEAFF.